This TCR beta chain was profiled in a study of T cells after posttransplantation cyclophosphamide. This CDR3 contains 17 residues. V was clipped by 5 bases and J by 2 bases, with 19 bases between them. Germline V lookup: CDR1 MDHEN, CDR2 SYDVKM. Sequencing was performed with immunoSEQ multiplex PCR; in TCRdb, only in-frame clones are kept and a portion is missing. The sample shows tens of thousands of clones, no singletons; the ten largest hold about 2.2%. This clone was observed at least ten times. Its specificity is not known. Findings of the study overall: Donor CD8+ memory clones often dominated recipient blood repertoires at later times. Tissue-infiltrating T cells from skin or gut overlapped little with blood T cells.

Sequenced material: PBMCs. This TCR derives from a man between 40 and 49 years old in good health, CMV-negative, and a related stem cell transplant donor. The V call is TRBV28, the J call TRBJ1-5; the D gene is possibly TRBD1 (6 bases). The CDR3 bases are TGTGCCAGCAGTCCTTCTTACAGGGCCCATGGCAATCAGCCCCAGCATTTT. Translating it yields CASSPSYRAHGNQPQHF.